This T cell receptor beta chain was recorded in a study of beta chain features in type 1 diabetes. Broader study findings: Reduced insertions and increased deletions marked VDJ junctions in type 1 diabetes patients. TCRB rearrangement may or may not be influenced by HLA type; here this remained unresolved.

This clone was recorded a few times. Its antigen is unknown. The ends lost 3 bases at V and 2 bases at J; junction bases unmatched: 6. The CDR3 has 16 amino acids. Germline V gene sequence: CDR1 ENHRY, CDR2 SYGVKD. The authors reverse transcribed all of the isolated RNA, so sequencing captured expressed TCRB transcripts. Clones were sequenced by immunoSEQ multiplex PCR, and TCRdb holds only the in-frame ones, with some missing. In the table there are around 250,000 clones, under 70% of which are singletons. The sample taken for sequencing was naive CD4+ T cells from blood. This sequence originates from a man in his thirties or forties in good health. The chain couples TRBV10-3 to TRBJ2-3; 9 bases are a match to TRBD2. The CDR3 DNA reads as TGTGCCATCAGTGATCGGCTAGCGGGGACCACAGATACGCAGTATTTT. Residues: CAISDRLAGTTDTQYF.